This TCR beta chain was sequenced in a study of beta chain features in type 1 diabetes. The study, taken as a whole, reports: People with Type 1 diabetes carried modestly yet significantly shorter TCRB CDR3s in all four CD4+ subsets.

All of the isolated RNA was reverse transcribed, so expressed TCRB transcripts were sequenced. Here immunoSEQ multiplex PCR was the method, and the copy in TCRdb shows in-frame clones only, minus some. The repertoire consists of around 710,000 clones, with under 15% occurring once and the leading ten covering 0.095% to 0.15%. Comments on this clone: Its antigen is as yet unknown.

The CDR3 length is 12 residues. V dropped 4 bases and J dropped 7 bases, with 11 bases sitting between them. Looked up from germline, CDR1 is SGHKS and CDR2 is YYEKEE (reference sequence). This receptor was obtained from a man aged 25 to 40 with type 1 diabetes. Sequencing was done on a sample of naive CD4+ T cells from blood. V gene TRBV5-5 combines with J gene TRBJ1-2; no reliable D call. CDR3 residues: CASSTGASGYTF. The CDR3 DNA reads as TGTGCCAGCAGCACGGGTGCCTCTGGCTACACCTTC.